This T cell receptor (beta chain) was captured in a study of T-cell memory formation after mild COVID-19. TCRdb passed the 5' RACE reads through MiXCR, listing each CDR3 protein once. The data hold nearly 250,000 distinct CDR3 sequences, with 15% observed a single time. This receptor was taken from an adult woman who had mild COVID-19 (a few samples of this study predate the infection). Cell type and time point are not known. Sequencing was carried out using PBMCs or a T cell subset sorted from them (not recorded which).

The DNA for the CDR3 is TGCGCCAGCAGCTTGGTCAGGGGGTTCACAGGCCTCCCCGGGGAGCTGTTTTTT. Protein sequence: CASSLVRGFTGLPGELFF. This chain uses TRBV5-1 with TRBJ2-2, with TRBD1 matching 7 bases. The V gene's germline CDR1 is SGHRS and CDR2 YFSETQ. There are 18 residues in the CDR3. Losses at the gene ends were 0 bases for V and 6 bases for J; bases not matched to a gene: 14.